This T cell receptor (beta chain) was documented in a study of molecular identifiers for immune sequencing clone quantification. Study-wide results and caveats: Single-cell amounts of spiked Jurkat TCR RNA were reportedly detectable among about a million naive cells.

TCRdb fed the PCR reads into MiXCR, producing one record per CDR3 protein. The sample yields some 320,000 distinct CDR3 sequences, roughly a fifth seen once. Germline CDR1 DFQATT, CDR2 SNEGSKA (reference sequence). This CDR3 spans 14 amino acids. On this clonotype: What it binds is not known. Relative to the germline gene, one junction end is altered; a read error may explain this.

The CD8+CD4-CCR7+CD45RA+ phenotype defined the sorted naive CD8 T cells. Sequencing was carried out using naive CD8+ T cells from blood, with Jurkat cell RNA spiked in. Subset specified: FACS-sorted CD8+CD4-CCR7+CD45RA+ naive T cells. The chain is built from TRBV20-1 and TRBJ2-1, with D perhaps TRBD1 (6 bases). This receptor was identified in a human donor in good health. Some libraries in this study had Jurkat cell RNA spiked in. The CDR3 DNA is TGCAGTTCCCCTACCGGGACCCGGACAGATGAGCAGCTCTTC. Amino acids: CSSPTGTRTDEQLF.